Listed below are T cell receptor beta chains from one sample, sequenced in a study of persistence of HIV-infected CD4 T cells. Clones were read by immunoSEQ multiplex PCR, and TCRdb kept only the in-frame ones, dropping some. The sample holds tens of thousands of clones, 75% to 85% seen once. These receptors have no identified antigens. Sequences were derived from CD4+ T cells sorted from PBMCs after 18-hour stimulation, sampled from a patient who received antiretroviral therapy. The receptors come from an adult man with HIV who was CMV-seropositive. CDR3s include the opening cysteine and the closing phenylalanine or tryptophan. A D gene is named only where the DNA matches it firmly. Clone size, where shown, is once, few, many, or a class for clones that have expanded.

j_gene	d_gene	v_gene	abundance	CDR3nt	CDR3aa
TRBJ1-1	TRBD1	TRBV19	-	TGTGCCAGTAACATACAGGGGATGAACACTGAAGCTTTCTTT	CASNIQGMNTEAFF
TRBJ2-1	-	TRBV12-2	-	TGTGCAAGTCGCTTAGAGCGGGCGTGGCAGTTCTTC	CASRLERAWQFF
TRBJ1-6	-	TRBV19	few	TGTGCCAGTAGTATTCGGGAGAGGGGTTCACCCCTCCACTTT	CASSIRERGSPLHF
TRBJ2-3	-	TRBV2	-	TGTGCCAGCAGTGTAGCAGGGGTTAGCACAGATACGCAGTATTTT	CASSVAGVSTDTQYF
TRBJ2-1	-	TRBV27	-	TGTGCCAGCAGTTTTGAGCGCCATCCCTACAATGAGCAGTTCTTC	CASSFERHPYNEQFF
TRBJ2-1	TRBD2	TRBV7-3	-	TGTGCCAGCAGCACTCAACCCCTACTAGCGGGACCCTACAATGAGCAGTTCTTC	CASSTQPLLAGPYNEQFF
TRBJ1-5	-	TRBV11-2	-	TGTGCCAGCAGCTTAGAAGCGGGGGGCAGGTCCCAGCATTTT	CASSLEAGGRSQHF
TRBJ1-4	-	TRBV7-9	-	TGTGCCAGCACCTTGAGGGGCTCTAATGAAAAACTGTTTTTT	CASTLRGSNEKLFF
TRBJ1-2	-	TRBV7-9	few	TGTGCCAGCAGCACCACAGGTACCGGTGGCTACACCTTC	CASSTTGTGGYTF
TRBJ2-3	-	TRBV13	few	TGTGCCAGCAGCTTAGTCAGCACTAGCACAGATACGCAGTATTTT	CASSLVSTSTDTQYF
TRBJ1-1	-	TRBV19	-	TGTGCCAGTAGTCGATTTGGGATGAACACTGAAGCTTTCTTT	CASSRFGMNTEAFF
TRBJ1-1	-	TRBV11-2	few	TGTGCCAGCAGCTTAGGGGGGATCACTGAAGCTTTCTTT	CASSLGGITEAFF
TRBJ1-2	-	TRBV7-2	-	TGTGCCAGCAGCTCGGGCCAGCCAGGGTTAGGGTATGGCTACACCTTC	CASSSGQPGLGYGYTF
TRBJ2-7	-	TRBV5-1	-	TGCGCCAGCAGCTCCATCCCGGGACTCGAAGGGGTCGAGCAGTACTTC	CASSSIPGLEGVEQYF
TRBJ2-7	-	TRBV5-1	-	TGCGCCAGCAGCTTGCAGGGGGGTCTATACGAGCAGTACTTC	CASSLQGGLYEQYF
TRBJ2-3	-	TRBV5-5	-	TGTGCCAGCAGCGGCCTGGGCACAGATACGCAGTATTTT	CASSGLGTDTQYF
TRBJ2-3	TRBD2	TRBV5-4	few	TGTGCCAGCAGCTTGACTAGCGGGAGGAAAGCAGATACGCAGTATTTT	CASSLTSGRKADTQYF
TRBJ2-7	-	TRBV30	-	TGTGCCTGGAGTCAACAGTACTACGAGCAGTACTTC	CAWSQQYYEQYF
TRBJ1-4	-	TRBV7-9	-	TGTGCCAGCAGCTTAGGGCAGGCTAATGAAAAACTGTTTTTT	CASSLGQANEKLFF
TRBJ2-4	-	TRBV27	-	TGTGCCAGCAGTTTATCTACATCTCCGTTAGCCAAAAACATTCAGTACTTC	CASSLSTSPLAKNIQYF
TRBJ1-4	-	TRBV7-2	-	TGTGCCAGCAGCTTATCAGGCAGGGAGGGGGAAAAACTGTTTTTT	CASSLSGREGEKLFF
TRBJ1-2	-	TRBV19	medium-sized	TGTGCCAGTAGTAGGGCGGAATCCTATGGCTACACCTTC	CASSRAESYGYTF
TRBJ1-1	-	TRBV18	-	TGTGCCAGCTCACCACAGGCGGCCTACACTAGTGATTCTGAAGCTTTCTTT	CASSPQAAYTSDSEAFF
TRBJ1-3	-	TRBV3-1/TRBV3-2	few	TGTGCCAGCAGCCCACAAAGACACATCTCTGGAAACACCATATATTTT	CASSPQRHISGNTIYF
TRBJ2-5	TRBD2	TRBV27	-	TGTGCCAGCAGCCGTGGACTAGCGGGAGTCGGGACCCAGTACTTC	CASSRGLAGVGTQYF
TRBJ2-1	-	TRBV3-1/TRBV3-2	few	TGTGCCAGCAGCCCCCCTGGCCCTCAGAGTGATGAGCAGTTCTTC	CASSPPGPQSDEQFF
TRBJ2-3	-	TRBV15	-	TGTGCCACCAGCAGAGCCCCGAGGGATACGCAGTATTTT	CATSRAPRDTQYF
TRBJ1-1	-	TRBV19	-	TGTGCCAGTAGTATTGGGATAGTGAACACTGAAGCTTTCTTT	CASSIGIVNTEAFF
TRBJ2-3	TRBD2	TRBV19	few	TGTGCCAGTAGTGCTCTAGCGGGGGGGGTCAATACGCAGTATTTT	CASSALAGGVNTQYF
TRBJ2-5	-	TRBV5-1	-	TGCGCCAGCAGCTTGGACCAAGAGACCCAGTACTTC	CASSLDQETQYF
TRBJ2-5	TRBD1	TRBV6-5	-	TGTGCCAGCAGTTACTCCCCCAGGGGGCAAGAGACCCAGTACTTC	CASSYSPRGQETQYF
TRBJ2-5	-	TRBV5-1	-	TGCGCCAGCAGGCGGACACCGGGACACGTCTTCTGGACCCAGTACTTC	CASRRTPGHVFWTQYF